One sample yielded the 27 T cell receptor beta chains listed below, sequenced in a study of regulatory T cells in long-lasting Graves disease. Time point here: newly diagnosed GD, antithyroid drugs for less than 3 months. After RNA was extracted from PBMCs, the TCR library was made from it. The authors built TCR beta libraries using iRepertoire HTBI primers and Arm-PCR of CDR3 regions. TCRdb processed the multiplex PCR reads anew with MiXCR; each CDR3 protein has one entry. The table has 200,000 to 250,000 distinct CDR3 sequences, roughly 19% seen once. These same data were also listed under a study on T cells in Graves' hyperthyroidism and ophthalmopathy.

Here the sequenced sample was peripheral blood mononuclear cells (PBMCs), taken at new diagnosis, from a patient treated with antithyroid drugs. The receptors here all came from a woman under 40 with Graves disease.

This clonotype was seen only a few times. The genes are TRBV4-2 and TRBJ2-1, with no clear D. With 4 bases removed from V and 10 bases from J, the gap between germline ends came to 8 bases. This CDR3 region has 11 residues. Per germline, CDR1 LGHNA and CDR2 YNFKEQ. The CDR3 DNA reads TGTGCCAGCAGCCCGGTTGGGGAGCAGTTCTTC. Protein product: CASSPVGEQFF.

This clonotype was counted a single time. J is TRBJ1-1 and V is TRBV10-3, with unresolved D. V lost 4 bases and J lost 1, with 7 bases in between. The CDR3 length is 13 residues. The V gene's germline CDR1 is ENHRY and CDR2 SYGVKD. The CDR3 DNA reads TGTGCCATCAGTGCAGACTGGAACACTGAAGCTTTCTTT. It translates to CAISADWNTEAFF.

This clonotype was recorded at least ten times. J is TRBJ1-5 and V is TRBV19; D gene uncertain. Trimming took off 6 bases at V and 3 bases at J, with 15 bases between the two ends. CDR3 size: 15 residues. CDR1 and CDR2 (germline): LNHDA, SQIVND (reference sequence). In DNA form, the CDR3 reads TGTGCCAGTAGGATATGGACGGCAGACAATCAGCCCCAGCATTTT. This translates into CASRIWTADNQPQHF.

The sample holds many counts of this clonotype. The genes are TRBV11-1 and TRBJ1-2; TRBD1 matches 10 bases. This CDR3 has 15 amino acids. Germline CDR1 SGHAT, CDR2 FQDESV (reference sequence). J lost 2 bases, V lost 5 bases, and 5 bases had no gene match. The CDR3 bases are TGTGCCAGCAGCGGCTGGGGACAGGGGAACTATGGCTACACCTTC. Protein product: CASSGWGQGNYGYTF. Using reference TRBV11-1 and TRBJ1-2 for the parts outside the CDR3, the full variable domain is EAEVAQSPRYKITEKSQAVAFWCDPISGHATLYWYRQILGQGPELLVQFQDESVVDDSQLPKDRFSAERLKGVDSTLKIQPAELGDSAMYLCASSGWGQGNYGYTFGSGTRLTVV.

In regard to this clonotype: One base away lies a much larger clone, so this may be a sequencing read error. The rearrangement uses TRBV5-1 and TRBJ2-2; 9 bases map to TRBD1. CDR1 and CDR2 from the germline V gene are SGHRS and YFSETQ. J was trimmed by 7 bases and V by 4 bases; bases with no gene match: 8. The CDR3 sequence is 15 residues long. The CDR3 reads CASSPATGGDGELFF. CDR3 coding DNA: TGCGCCAGCAGCCCGGCGACAGGGGGGGACGGGGAGCTGTTTTTT.

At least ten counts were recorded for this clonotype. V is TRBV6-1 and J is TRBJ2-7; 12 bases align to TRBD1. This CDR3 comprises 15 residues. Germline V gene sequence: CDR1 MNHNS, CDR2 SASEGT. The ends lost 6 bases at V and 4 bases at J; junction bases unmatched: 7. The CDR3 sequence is CASSTGTGGPYEQYF. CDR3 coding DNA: TGTGCCAGCAGCACCGGGACAGGGGGCCCATACGAGCAGTACTTC.

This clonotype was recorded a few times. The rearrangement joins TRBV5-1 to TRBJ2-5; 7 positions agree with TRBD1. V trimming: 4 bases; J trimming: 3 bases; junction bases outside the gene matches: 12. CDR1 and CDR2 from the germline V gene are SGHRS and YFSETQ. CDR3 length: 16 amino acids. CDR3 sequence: CASSTLSGTAKETQYF. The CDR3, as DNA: TGCGCCAGCAGCACCTTATCCGGGACAGCGAAAGAGACCCAGTACTTC.

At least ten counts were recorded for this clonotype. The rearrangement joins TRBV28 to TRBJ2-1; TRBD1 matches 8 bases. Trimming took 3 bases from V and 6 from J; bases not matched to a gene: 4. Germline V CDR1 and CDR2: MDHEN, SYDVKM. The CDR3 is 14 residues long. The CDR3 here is CASSLTGAVNEQFF. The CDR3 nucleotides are TGTGCCAGCAGTTTGACAGGGGCGGTCAATGAGCAGTTCTTC.

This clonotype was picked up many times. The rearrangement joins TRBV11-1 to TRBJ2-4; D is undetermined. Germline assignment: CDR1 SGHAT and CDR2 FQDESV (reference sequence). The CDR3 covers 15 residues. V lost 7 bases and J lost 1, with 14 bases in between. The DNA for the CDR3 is TGTGCCAGCACCCAAAATAGCAGGGCCAAAAACATTCAGTACTTC. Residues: CASTQNSRAKNIQYF.

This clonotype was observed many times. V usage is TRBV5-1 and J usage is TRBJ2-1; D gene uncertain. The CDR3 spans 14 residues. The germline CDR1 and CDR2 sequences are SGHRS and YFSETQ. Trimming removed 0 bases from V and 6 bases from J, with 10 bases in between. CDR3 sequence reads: CASSLAGSSNEQFF. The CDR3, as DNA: TGCGCCAGCAGCTTGGCCGGGTCAAGCAATGAGCAGTTCTTC. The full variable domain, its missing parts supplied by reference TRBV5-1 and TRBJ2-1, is KAGVTQTPRYLIKTRGQQVTLSCSPISGHRSVSWYQQTPGQGLQFLFEYFSETQRNKGNFPGRFSGRQFSNSRSEMNVSTLELGDSALYLCASSLAGSSNEQFFGPGTRLTVL.

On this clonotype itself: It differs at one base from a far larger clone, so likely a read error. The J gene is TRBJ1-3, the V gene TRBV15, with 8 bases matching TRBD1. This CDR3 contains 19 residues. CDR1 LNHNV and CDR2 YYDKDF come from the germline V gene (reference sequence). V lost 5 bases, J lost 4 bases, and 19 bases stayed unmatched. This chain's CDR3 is CATSRTPGGTGRRGNTIYF. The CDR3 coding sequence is TGTGCCACCAGCCGGACGCCGGGCGGGACAGGACGTAGAGGAAACACCATATATTTT.

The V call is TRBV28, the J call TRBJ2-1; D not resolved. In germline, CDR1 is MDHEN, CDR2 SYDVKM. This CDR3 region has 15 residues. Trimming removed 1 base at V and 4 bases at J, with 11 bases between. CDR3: CASSLFGLTYNEQFF. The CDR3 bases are TGTGCCAGCAGTTTATTCGGGTTGACGTACAATGAGCAGTTCTTC.

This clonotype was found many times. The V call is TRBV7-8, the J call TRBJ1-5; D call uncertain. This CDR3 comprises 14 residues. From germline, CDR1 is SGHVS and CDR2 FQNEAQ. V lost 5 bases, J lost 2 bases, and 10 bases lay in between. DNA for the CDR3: TGTGCCAGCAGCCCCCCGGGTGGCAATCAGCCCCAGCATTTT. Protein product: CASSPPGGNQPQHF.

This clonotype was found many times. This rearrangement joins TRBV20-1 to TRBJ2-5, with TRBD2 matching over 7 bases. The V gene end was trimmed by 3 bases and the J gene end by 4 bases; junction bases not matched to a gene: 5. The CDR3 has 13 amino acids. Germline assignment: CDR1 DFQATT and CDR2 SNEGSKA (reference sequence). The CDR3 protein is CSASLRGRETQYF. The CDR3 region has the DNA TGCAGTGCTAGCCTGCGGGGGAGAGAGACCCAGTACTTC.

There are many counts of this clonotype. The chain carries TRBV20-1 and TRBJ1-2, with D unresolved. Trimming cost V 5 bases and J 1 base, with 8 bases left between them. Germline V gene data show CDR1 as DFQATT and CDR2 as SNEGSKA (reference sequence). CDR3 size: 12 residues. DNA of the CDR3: TGCAGTGCTCGGGATCTTAACTATGGCTACACCTTC. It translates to CSARDLNYGYTF.

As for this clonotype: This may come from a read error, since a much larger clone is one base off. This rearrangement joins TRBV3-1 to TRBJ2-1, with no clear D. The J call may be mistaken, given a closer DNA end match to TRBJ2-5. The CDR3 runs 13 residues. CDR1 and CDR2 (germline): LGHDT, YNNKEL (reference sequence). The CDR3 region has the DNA TGTGCCAGCGGCCGCGACCCGAAAGAGACCCAGTACTTC. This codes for CASGRDPKETQYF.

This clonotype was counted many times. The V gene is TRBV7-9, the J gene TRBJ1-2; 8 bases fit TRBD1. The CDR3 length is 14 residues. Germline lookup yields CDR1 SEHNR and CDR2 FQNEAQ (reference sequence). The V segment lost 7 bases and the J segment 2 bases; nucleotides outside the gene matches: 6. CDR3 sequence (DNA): TGTGCCAGCACCTCCTGGACAGGGAACTATGGCTACACCTTC. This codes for CASTSWTGNYGYTF.

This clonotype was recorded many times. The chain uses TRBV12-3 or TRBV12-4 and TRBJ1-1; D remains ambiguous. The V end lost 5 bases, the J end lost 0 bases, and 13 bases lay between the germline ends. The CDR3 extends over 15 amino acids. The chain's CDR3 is CASSGTLGMNTEAFF. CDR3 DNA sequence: TGTGCCAGCAGTGGAACCCTAGGTATGAACACTGAAGCTTTCTTT.

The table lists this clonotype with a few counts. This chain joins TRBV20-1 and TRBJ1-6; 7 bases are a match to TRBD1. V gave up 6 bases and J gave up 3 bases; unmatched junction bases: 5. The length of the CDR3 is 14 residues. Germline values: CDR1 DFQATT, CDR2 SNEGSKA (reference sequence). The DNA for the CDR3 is TGCAGTGCCAGTCCAGGGGGCTATAATTCACCCCTCCACTTT. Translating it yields CSASPGGYNSPLHF.

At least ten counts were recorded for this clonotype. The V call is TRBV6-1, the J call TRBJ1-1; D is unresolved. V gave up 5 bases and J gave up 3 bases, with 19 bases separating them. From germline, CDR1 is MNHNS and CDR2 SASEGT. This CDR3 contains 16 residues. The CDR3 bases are TGTGCCAGCAGTCAGGCATTCCCCCCCCCCGACACTGAAGCTTTCTTT. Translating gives CASSQAFPPPDTEAFF.

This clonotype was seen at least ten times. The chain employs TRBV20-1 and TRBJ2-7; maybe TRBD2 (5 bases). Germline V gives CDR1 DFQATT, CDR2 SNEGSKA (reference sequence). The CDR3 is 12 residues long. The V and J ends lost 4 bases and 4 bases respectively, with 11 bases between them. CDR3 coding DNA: TGCAGTGCTATTGACTACCGGTACGAGCAGTACTTC. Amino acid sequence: CSAIDYRYEQYF.

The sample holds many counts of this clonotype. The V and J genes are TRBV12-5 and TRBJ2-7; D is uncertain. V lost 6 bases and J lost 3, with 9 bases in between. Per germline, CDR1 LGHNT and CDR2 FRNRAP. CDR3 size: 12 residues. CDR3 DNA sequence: TGTGCTAGTGGCCTTTCTTTCTACGAGCAGTACTTC. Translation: CASGLSFYEQYF. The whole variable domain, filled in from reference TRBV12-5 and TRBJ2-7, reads DARVTQTPRHKVTEMGQEVTMRCQPILGHNTVFWYRQTMMQGLELLAYFRNRAPLDDSGMPKDRFSAEMPDATLATLKIQPSEPRDSAVYFCASGLSFYEQYFGPGTRLTVT.

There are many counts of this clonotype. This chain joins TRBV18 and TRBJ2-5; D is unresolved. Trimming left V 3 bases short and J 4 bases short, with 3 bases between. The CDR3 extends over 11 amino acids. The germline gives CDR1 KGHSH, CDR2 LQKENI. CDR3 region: CASSPGETQYF. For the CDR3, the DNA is TGTGCCAGCTCACCCGGAGAGACCCAGTACTTC.

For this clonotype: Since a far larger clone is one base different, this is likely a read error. CDR3 residues: CVSSFGGTGNQPQHF. The CDR3 nucleotides read TGTGTCAGCAGTTTCGGGGGAACGGGCAATCAGCCCCAGCATTTT. This rearrangement joins TRBV27 to TRBJ1-5; TRBD1 might be the D (5 bases). This CDR3 has 15 residues. From germline, CDR1 is MNHEY and CDR2 SMNVEV (reference sequence).

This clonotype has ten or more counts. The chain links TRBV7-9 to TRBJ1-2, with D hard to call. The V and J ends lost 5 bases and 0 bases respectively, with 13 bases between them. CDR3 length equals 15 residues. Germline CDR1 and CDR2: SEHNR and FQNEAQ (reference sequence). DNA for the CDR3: TGTGCCAGCAGCCGAAGCCGGACGACTAACTATGGCTACACCTTC. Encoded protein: CASSRSRTTNYGYTF.

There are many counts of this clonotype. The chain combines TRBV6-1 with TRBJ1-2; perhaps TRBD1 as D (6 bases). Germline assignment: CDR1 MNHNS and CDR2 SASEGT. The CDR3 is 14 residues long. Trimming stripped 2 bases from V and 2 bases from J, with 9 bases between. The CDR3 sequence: CASSENGGNYGYTF. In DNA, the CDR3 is TGTGCCAGCAGTGAAAACGGGGGCAACTATGGCTACACCTTC.

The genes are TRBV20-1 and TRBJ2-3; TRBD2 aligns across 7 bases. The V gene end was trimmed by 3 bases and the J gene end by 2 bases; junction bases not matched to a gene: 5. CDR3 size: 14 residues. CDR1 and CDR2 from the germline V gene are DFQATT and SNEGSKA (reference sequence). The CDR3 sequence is CSARASGFTDTQYF. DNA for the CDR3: TGCAGTGCTAGGGCTAGCGGTTTCACAGATACGCAGTATTTT.